Here is one T cell receptor beta chain with its context. The entry originates in a study of radiation and T cells in renal cell carcinoma. V was pared by 4 bases and J by 1 base, with 10 bases between. There are 14 residues in the CDR3. Germline assignment: CDR1 SGDLS and CDR2 YYNGEE. The protocol was immunoSEQ multiplex PCR, while the TCRdb copy is restricted to in-frame clones and leaves out a portion. The data contain more than 15,000 clones, 45% to 70% of them singletons. Noted treatment: 15 Gy SBRT to primary tumor, nephrectomy 4 weeks later. The source was tumor tissue, collected from a patient whose treatment included radiotherapy and nephrectomy. The V and J genes are TRBV9 and TRBJ2-3, with D tentatively TRBD1 or TRBD2 (5 bases each). This TCR derives from a man between 45 and 60 years old with renal cell carcinoma. DNA for the CDR3: TGTGCCAGCAGCACCGGGACCCGCACAGATACGCAGTATTTT. This encodes CASSTGTRTDTQYF.